The TCR beta chain under discussion was sequenced for a study of T cell repertoires in ileal Crohn's disease. The CDR3 contains 13 residues. Sequencing used immunoSEQ multiplex PCR; TCRdb keeps in-frame clones, though not all of them. The table includes approximately 8,000 clones, roughly 76% detected once. J is TRBJ1-5 and V is TRBV21-1; the table assigns TRBD1, which was not confirmed against the DNA. TRBV21-1 counts as a pseudogene. Sequencing used ileal tissue. The TCR sequence derives from an adult with Crohn's disease. In nucleotides, the CDR3 is TGTGCCAGCAGGGGACAGATAAATCAGCCCCAGCATTTT. It encodes CASRGQINQPQHF.